The 9 T cell receptor beta chains presented below share a single source sample, sequenced in a study of CD8 T cells in ankylosing spondylitis. These receptors have no identified antigens. Findings of the study overall: Seemingly distinctive of ankylosing spondylitis blood was a TCR beta motif formed by eight highly homologous variants.

TCRdb reprocessed the 5' RACE reads with MiXCR, giving one entry per CDR3 protein. The repertoire holds fewer than 750,000 distinct CDR3 sequences, around 20% seen once, with about a fifth in the top ten. The sequenced material came from blood, either unsorted or a sorted T cell fraction (not recorded which). Source of these receptors: a male donor with ankylosing spondylitis.

The V and J genes are TRBV7-9 and TRBJ2-5, with 11 positions matching TRBD2. The germline CDR1 and CDR2 sequences are SEHNR and FQNEAQ (reference sequence). With 2 bases clipped from V and 3 bases from J, the junction kept 2 bases outside the gene matches. The CDR3 extends over 15 amino acids. CDR3 coding DNA: TGTGCCAGCAGCTTAACGACTAGCGGGGAAGAGACCCAGTACTTC. It translates to CASSLTTSGEETQYF. The whole variable domain, filled in from reference TRBV7-9 and TRBJ2-5, reads DTGVSQNPRHKITKRGQNVTFRCDPISEHNRLYWYRQTLGQGPEFLTYFQNEAQLEKSRLLSDRFSAERPKGSFSTLEIQRTEQGDSAMYLCASSLTTSGEETQYFGPGTRLLVL.

This clonotype was seen a few times. V usage is TRBV20-1 and J usage is TRBJ1-2; 8 bases fit TRBD1. This CDR3 contains 16 residues. The ends lost 0 bases at V and 3 bases at J; junction bases unmatched: 9. The germline CDR1 and CDR2 sequences are DFQATT and SNEGSKA (reference sequence). For the CDR3, the DNA is TGCAGTGCTAGAGAATTCCAGGGGGCGATATACTATGGCTACACCTTC. Translating gives CSAREFQGAIYYGYTF.

This clonotype was picked up a small number of times. The chain carries TRBV12-3 or TRBV12-4 and TRBJ2-7, with 7 bases matching TRBD1. This CDR3 has 16 residues. V lost 3 bases to trimming and J lost 2 bases; unmatched junction nucleotides: 10. CDR3 protein: CASSLGWGTETYEQYF. CDR3 sequence (DNA): TGTGCCAGCAGTTTGGGTTGGGGGACAGAGACCTACGAGCAGTACTTC.

The sample holds a few counts of this clonotype. This chain links TRBV20-1 with TRBJ1-1, with D possibly TRBD1 on 5 matching bases. The V end was cut by 1 base, the J end by 5 bases, with 8 bases between. This CDR3 region has 12 residues. Germline CDR1 is DFQATT and CDR2 is SNEGSKA (reference sequence). Here the CDR3 DNA reads TGCAGTGCTAGAGCCCAGGGTACTGAAGCTTTCTTT. Protein product: CSARAQGTEAFF.

In its sample, this clonotype was seen many times. The chain uses TRBV7-2 and TRBJ1-2; D not certain. Germline CDR1 reads SGHTA; CDR2 reads FQGNSA. The CDR3 has 12 amino acids. V lost 5 bases and J 8 bases, leaving 12 bases between the germline ends. CDR3 bases: TGTGCCAGCAGCCCCTACTTAGACGGCTACACCTTC. It codes for CASSPYLDGYTF.

This clonotype was recorded once. Sequence at one end of the junction differs from germline and may be a read error. This chain connects TRBV13 to TRBJ2-7; 7 bases map to TRBD1. Germline CDR1 PRHDT, CDR2 FYEKMQ (reference sequence). CDR3 size: 15 residues. CDR3 sequence reads: CASGRPGGRAYKQYF. CDR3 coding DNA: TGTGCCAGCGGGCGGCCAGGGGGAAGGGCCTACAAGCAGTACTTC. The full variable domain, with the rest looked up from reference TRBV13 and TRBJ2-7, is AAGVIQSPRHLIKEKRETATLKCYPIPRHDTVYWYQQGPGQDPQFLISFYEKMQSDKGSIPDRFSAQQFSDYHSELNMSSLELGDSALYFCASGRPGGRAYKQYFGPGTRLTVT.

This clonotype was picked up many times. This chain uses TRBV27 with TRBJ2-1, with a tentative D call TRBD1 (7 bases). Trimming left V 10 bases short and J 4 bases short, with 17 bases between. The CDR3 runs 14 residues. Germline V lookup: CDR1 MNHEY, CDR2 SMNVEV (reference sequence). The CDR3 DNA is TGTGCCACCACGCGGGACAGACAATACAATGAGCAGTTCTTC. Its translation: CATTRDRQYNEQFF.

The V gene is TRBV10-3, the J gene TRBJ1-2; D is perhaps TRBD1 (5 bases). The germline CDR1 and CDR2 sequences are ENHRY and SYGVKD. The V end was cut by 4 bases, the J end by 6 bases, with 12 bases between. The CDR3 runs to 13 residues. DNA for the CDR3: TGTGCCATCAGTGTAAGGGACGGGCATGGCTACACCTTC. This encodes CAISVRDGHGYTF.

This clonotype has more than one count but fewer than ten. The chain recombines TRBV5-1 with TRBJ2-7; D might be TRBD1 (5 bases). The length of the CDR3 is 15 residues. The V gene lost 4 bases and the J gene lost 5 bases, with 19 bases spanning the gap. Per the germline V gene, CDR1 is SGHRS and CDR2 is YFSETQ. The CDR3 protein is CASSLTGLIQDEQYF. The CDR3 coding sequence is TGCGCCAGCAGCCTGACGGGCCTCATACAGGACGAGCAGTACTTC.